The 8 T cell receptor beta chains below all came from one sample that was sequenced in a study of T cells in Graves' hyperthyroidism and ophthalmopathy. Regions amplified from RNA transcripts were the TCR beta CDR3 regions. Carried out on the TCR CDR3, a first-round RT-PCR used the HTBI primer set. In TCRdb, the multiplex PCR reads were re-called with MiXCR into one record per CDR3 protein. The sample shows 350,000 to 400,000 distinct CDR3 sequences, less than 20% of them seen only once. The sample comprised blood. All receptors derive from a man between 18 and 35 years old with Graves' ophthalmopathy.

A few counts support this clonotype. A much larger clone lies a single base off, so this may be a read error. The chain employs TRBV27 and TRBJ1-1; D is undetermined. The V and J ends lost 0 bases and 7 bases respectively, with 15 bases between them. The CDR3 length is 15 residues. CDR1 and CDR2 from the germline V gene are MNHEY and SMNVEV (reference sequence). In DNA, the CDR3 is TGTGCCAGCAGTTTATCGTTGAAGGTTGGCATTGAAGCTTTCTTT. It specifies CASSLSLKVGIEAFF.

In its sample, this clonotype was seen many times. This chain connects TRBV7-3 to TRBJ1-1, with 7 bases that match TRBD1. There are 15 residues in the CDR3. J was trimmed by 4 bases and V by 2 bases; bases with no gene match: 7. CDR1 SGHTA and CDR2 FQGTGA come from the germline V gene. The CDR3 region has the DNA TGTGCCAGCAGCTTATCAGGGGGGGCGCTCACTGAAGCTTTCTTT. Its protein product is CASSLSGGALTEAFF.

At least ten counts were recorded for this clonotype. V is TRBV4-1 and J is TRBJ1-5, with TRBD1 matching over 7 bases. The CDR3 covers 15 residues. The V and J ends lost 4 bases and 4 bases, in that order; junction bases with no gene match: 7. Germline values: CDR1 MGHRA, CDR2 YSYEKL. Here the CDR3 DNA reads TGCGCCAGCAGCCCTGAGGGACAGTCTAATCAGCCCCAGCATTTT. It codes for CASSPEGQSNQPQHF.

This clonotype was observed a handful of times. The rearrangement joins TRBV5-1 to TRBJ2-2; D perhaps matches TRBD2 (6 bases). V dropped 2 bases and J dropped 3 bases, with 11 bases sitting between them. The germline V gene has CDR1 SGHRS and CDR2 YFSETQ. The CDR3 runs 15 residues. CDR3 residues: CASSFGSGYTGELFF. CDR3 nucleotide sequence: TGCGCCAGCAGCTTCGGTAGCGGTTACACCGGGGAGCTGTTTTTT.

This chain connects TRBV20-1 to TRBJ2-6; 8 bases are shared with TRBD1. There are 12 residues in the CDR3. Germline lookup yields CDR1 DFQATT and CDR2 SNEGSKA (reference sequence). V was clipped by 5 bases and J by 10 bases; unmatched bases: 4. The CDR3 coding sequence is TGCAGTGCTCACGGACAGGGAAACGTCCTGACTTTC. This gives the protein CSAHGQGNVLTF.

In its sample, this clonotype was seen many times. The chain has TRBV9 and TRBJ1-5, with D perhaps matching TRBD1 (5 bases). V lost 3 bases and J 2 bases, leaving 12 bases between the germline ends. Germline-derived CDR1 and CDR2 are SGDLS and YYNGEE. The CDR3 loop spans 15 amino acids. The CDR3 region is CASSAPGGGNQPQHF. The CDR3 DNA reads as TGTGCCAGCAGCGCTCCCGGGGGTGGCAATCAGCCCCAGCATTTT.

This clonotype was found a few times. The rearrangement joins TRBV2 to TRBJ2-7; D is perhaps TRBD1 or TRBD2 (5 bases each). Germline lookup yields CDR1 SNHLY and CDR2 FYNNEI. V shed 7 bases and J shed 3 bases, with 13 bases lying between them. The CDR3 spans 13 residues. The DNA for the CDR3 is TGTGCCAGCACAGAGGGGCCAGGCTACGAGCAGTACTTC. It encodes CASTEGPGYEQYF.

The CDR3 DNA reads TGTGCCAGCAGCTTAATTAGCGGGGCGTCCCAAGAGACCCAGTACTTC. Amino acid sequence: CASSLISGASQETQYF. The chain carries TRBV13 and TRBJ2-5; 8 nucleotides match TRBD2. The ends lost 2 bases at V and 1 base at J; junction bases unmatched: 6. The CDR3 loop spans 16 amino acids. Germline-derived CDR1 and CDR2 are PRHDT and FYEKMQ (reference sequence).